This T cell receptor (beta chain) was recovered during a study of long-term antiretroviral therapy in people with HIV. The study's findings and limits: Adherence to ART, viral resistance and therapy changes lacked any data. With ART, diversity went up but was still lower than in transplant donor controls.

Relative to its sample, this clone is medium-sized (0.01 to 0.1%). What it binds is unknown. The CDR3 has 15 amino acids. Trimming removed 0 bases from V and 4 bases from J; junction bases left unmatched: 6. The V gene's germline CDR1 is SGHNT and CDR2 YYREEE (reference sequence). Sequencing used immunoSEQ v3.0 at survey level. Libraries were prepared by immunoSEQ multiplex PCR; TCRdb keeps only in-frame clonotypes and omits some of them. Among about 35,000 clones listed, roughly 74% were seen once. The chain has TRBV5-4 and TRBJ1-2, with 7 bases identical to TRBD1. The sequences come from unsorted PBMCs, collected 3 years after starting antiretroviral therapy. The clonotype was recovered from a man between 50 and 59 years old with HIV. CDR3 protein: CASSLALGDSYGYTF. CDR3 coding DNA: TGTGCCAGCAGCTTGGCCTTGGGGGACAGCTATGGCTACACCTTC.